The T cell receptor (beta chain) described here comes from a study of cytomegalovirus exposure and HLA in healthy donors. Points from the study as a whole: Cytomegalovirus association was listed for approximately 160 TCR beta chains. Previously analyzed data showed that most TCR beta V segments were productive at a frequency of about 87% or about 30%.

With 60 Vbeta and 13 Jbeta primers, the PCR was carried out. The data were produced by immunoSEQ multiplex PCR, yet TCRdb's version contains in-frame clones alone and is incomplete. This table holds more than 110,000 clones, 73% found once. Details on this clone: Its cognate antigen is unknown.

Material for sequencing was PBMCs. The receptor comes from a human donor in good health.

CDR3 protein: CAISDPRRDYGYTF. In DNA form, the CDR3 reads TGTGCCATCAGTGATCCCAGGCGAGACTATGGCTACACCTTC. The gene calls are TRBV10-3 and TRBJ1-2; D ambiguous. CDR1 ENHRY and CDR2 SYGVKD come from the germline V gene. Between the trimmed V and J ends, which lost 3 bases and 3 bases, there was a span of 11 bases. CDR3 length: 14 residues.